This T cell receptor beta chain was obtained from a study of CD4 T cells in relation to SARS-CoV-2 and coronaviruses. For the study at large: TCR beta CDR3s were sequenced after approximately 11-day antigen culture of PBMCs. No peptide or an HIV-1 Nef peptide pool served as negative control. Whole-study results and caveats: Monoreactive clones expanded significantly more to SARS-CoV-2 than crossreactive clones did.

Before the COVID-19 pandemic, during about 2011-2019, CD4+ T cells were taken from unexposed donors. The cells were cultured for less than twelve days before CD4+ T cells were isolated. Method: immunoSEQ multiplex PCR; TCRdb's copy keeps in-frame clones and lacks some. The sample has 15,000 to 20,000 clones, about 72% seen once. Notes on this clone: Its antigen remains unknown.

V was pared by 4 bases and J by 3 bases, with 12 bases between. There are 14 residues in the CDR3. Germline V gives CDR1 LGHDT, CDR2 YNNKEL (reference sequence). The receptor was isolated from a human donor in good health. Sequences were obtained from CD4+ T cells from PBMCs, cultured in vitro. The chain has TRBV3-1 (or the pseudogene TRBV3-2) and TRBJ1-2; TRBD1 is a possible D gene (6 bases). CDR3: CASSPARGDYGYTF. DNA of the CDR3: TGTGCCAGCAGCCCCGCCAGGGGTGACTATGGCTACACCTTC.